The source of this T cell receptor (beta chain) is a study of OX40 agonist ivuxolimab in advanced cancers. Note on this clone: Its antigen remains unidentified.

Here immunoSEQ multiplex PCR was the method, and the copy in TCRdb shows in-frame clones only, minus some. The sample has about 15,000 clones, approximately 86% seen once. The CDR3 loop spans 13 amino acids. Germline CDR1 LNHNV, CDR2 YYDKDF (reference sequence). Trimming shortened V by 1 base and J by 5 bases, and 6 bases separated the two germline ends. Study-wide results and limits: On average, a greater number of expanded clones characterised CD8+ T cells relative to CD4+.

This chain uses TRBV15 with TRBJ2-1, with no clear D. The sequence was obtained from an adult with an advanced solid tumor such as melanoma, head and neck, liver or kidney cancer. The source material was CD4+ or CD8+ T cells sorted from blood, sampled in a trial of the OX40 agonist ivuxolimab. Written as DNA, the CDR3 is TGTGCCACCAGCAGAGGGCCGGACAATGAGCAGTTCTTC. The encoded protein is CATSRGPDNEQFF.